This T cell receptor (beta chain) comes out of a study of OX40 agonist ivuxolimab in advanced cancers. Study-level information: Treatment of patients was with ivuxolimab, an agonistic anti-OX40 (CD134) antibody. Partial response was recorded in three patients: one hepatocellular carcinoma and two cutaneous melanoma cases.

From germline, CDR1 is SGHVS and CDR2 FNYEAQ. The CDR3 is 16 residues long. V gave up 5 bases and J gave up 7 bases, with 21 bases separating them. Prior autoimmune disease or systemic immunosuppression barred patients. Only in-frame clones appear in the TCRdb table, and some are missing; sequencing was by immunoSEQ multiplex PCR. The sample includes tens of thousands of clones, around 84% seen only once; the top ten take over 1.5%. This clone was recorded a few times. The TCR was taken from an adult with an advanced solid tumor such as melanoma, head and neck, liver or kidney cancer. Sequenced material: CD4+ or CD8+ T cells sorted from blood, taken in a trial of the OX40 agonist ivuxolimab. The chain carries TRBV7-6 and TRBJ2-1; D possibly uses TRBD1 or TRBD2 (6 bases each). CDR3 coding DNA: TGTGCCAGCAGCCGTGGTGGGGGGCGAACTGGAAATGAGCAGTTCTTC. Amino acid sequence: CASSRGGGRTGNEQFF.